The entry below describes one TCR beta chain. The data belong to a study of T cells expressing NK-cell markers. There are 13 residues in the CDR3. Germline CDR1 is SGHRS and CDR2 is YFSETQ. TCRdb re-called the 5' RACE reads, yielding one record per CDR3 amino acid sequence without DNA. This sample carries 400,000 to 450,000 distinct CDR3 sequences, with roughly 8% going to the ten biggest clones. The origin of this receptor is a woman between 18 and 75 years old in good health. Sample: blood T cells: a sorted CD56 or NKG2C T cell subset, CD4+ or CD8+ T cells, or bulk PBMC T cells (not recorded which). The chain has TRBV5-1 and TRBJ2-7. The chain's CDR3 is CATSDPDSYEQYF.